The 9 T cell receptor beta chains below all came from one sample that was sequenced in a study of a mutant IDH1 vaccine in newly diagnosed glioma. Sequencing used immunoSEQ multiplex PCR; TCRdb keeps in-frame clones, though not all of them. Found here are under 150,000 clones, under 90% of them singletons; the top ten hold 0.6% to 0.75%. Indicated time point: week 11, during vaccination. The investigators gave 300 ug of mutant IDH1 20-mer peptide in each vaccine dose, together with topical imiquimod. These receptors' antigens are unknown. Sequenced material: PBMCs, taken from a glioma patient whose treatment included an IDH1 peptide vaccine. These receptor sequences come from a woman aged 45-65 years with glioma.

Note on this clone: At one boundary the junction diverges from the germline segment, which might be a read error. V and J are TRBV6-1 and TRBJ1-2; D perhaps matches TRBD1 (5 bases). This CDR3 contains 13 residues. Germline CDR1 reads MNHNS; CDR2 reads SASEGT. The CDR3 nucleotides read TGTACCAGCAGTGAACGGGCAGGGACTGGCTACACCTTC. This translates into CTSSERAGTGYTF.

This clone was counted a few times. The V and J genes are TRBV14 and TRBJ1-1; D is unresolved. The V and J ends lost 1 base and 2 bases respectively, with 5 bases between them. There are 13 residues in the CDR3. CDR1 is SGHDN, CDR2 FVKESK, per germline. CDR3 in DNA: TGTGCCAGCAGCCAAGCGCTCAACACTGAAGCTTTCTTT. Translation gives CASSQALNTEAFF.

The chain combines TRBV9 with TRBJ2-5; the D is unclear. In germline, CDR1 is SGDLS, CDR2 YYNGEE. This CDR3 is built from 13 residues. Trimming took 0 bases from V and 4 from J, leaving 7 bases between them. In DNA, the CDR3 is TGTGCCAGCAGCGTAGGTGTTGGAGAGACCCAGTACTTC. Translation gives CASSVGVGETQYF.

The chain joins TRBV28 to TRBJ1-5; no definite D call. The CDR3 loop spans 14 amino acids. V gave up 5 bases and J gave up 2 bases, with 10 bases separating them. Germline assignment: CDR1 MDHEN and CDR2 SYDVKM. The CDR3 sequence is CASSQLVGNQPQHF. The CDR3 nucleotides read TGTGCCAGCAGTCAGCTTGTGGGCAATCAGCCCCAGCATTTT.

This chain links TRBV9 with TRBJ2-1, with TRBD2 matching over 10 bases. From germline, CDR1 is SGDLS and CDR2 YYNGEE. With V trimmed by 5 bases and J by 6 bases, 5 bases remained unmatched. This CDR3 spans 14 amino acids. Here the CDR3 reads CASSKREGSNEQFF. DNA for the CDR3: TGTGCCAGCAGTAAGCGGGAGGGGAGCAATGAGCAGTTCTTC.

This chain connects TRBV9 to TRBJ2-6; D is undetermined. Germline values: CDR1 SGDLS, CDR2 YYNGEE. The CDR3 has 12 residues. The V end was cut by 3 bases, the J end by 4 bases, with 2 bases between. The CDR3 is CASSEGANVLTF. The CDR3 DNA reads TGTGCCAGCAGCGAGGGGGCCAACGTCCTGACTTTC.

Comment on this clone: The junction differs from germline at one of its ends, possibly a read error. The chain links TRBV5-1 to TRBJ1-1; D unresolved. CDR3 size: 14 residues. Germline loops: CDR1 SGHRS, CDR2 YFSETQ. CDR3 loop: CASSLKGGNTKAFF. Here the CDR3 DNA reads TGCGCCAGCAGCTTAAAGGGAGGGAACACTAAAGCTTTCTTT.

This clone was observed a handful of times. The chain uses TRBV29-1 and TRBJ1-1; D perhaps matches TRBD1 (6 bases). The germline gives CDR1 SQVTM, CDR2 ANQGSEA. The CDR3 is made up of 12 amino acids. V lost 4 bases to trimming and J lost 8 bases, with 14 bases between them. In DNA form, the CDR3 reads TGCAGCGTTGGGGGGCGGTGGGCAGAAGCTTTCTTT. Encoded protein: CSVGGRWAEAFF.

V and J are TRBV5-5 and TRBJ2-7; 7 positions agree with TRBD2. This CDR3 is 15 amino acids long. Germline-derived CDR1 and CDR2 are SGHKS and YYEKEE (reference sequence). V was pared by 2 bases and J by 0 bases, with 5 bases of the junction left unmatched. Here the CDR3 DNA reads TGTGCCAGCAGCTTCAGCGGGGCCAGCTCCTACGAGCAGTACTTC. The encoded protein is CASSFSGASSYEQYF.